This T cell receptor (beta chain) was recovered during a study of T cells after yellow fever vaccination. Study observations and caveats: It was a weaker secondary response, yet one that peaked faster, at day 5 versus 15.

This clonotype has ten or more counts. What it recognizes is unknown. V was clipped by 2 bases and J by 6 bases, with 11 bases between them. The CDR3 covers 13 residues. TCRdb processed the 5' RACE reads anew with MiXCR; each CDR3 protein has one entry. The data contain 78,000 or so distinct CDR3 sequences, around 7.1% of them singletons. The V gene is TRBV12-3 or TRBV12-4, the J gene TRBJ2-7; D might be TRBD2 (5 bases). The sequenced sample was CD8+ T cells sorted from PBMCs, obtained approximately 11 days after the first yellow fever vaccination. The TCR was taken from a young man who received the YFV17D yellow fever vaccine. In nucleotides, the CDR3 is TGTGCCAGCAGTTTATATCTAGGAGGCGAGCAGTACTTC. Translating gives CASSLYLGGEQYF.